The 25 T cell receptor beta chains in this list originate from one sample, sequenced in a study of graft-versus-host responses after intestinal transplantation. The assay was immunoSEQ multiplex PCR, and TCRdb's table has in-frame clones only and misses some. The profile shows some 90,000 clones, 85% to 95% of them singletons. Their target antigens are unknown. The starting material was unstimulated CD8+ T cells sorted from spleen or lymph node cells, obtained before transplant. These TCRs come from a human donor who was the organ donor for an intestinal transplant.

The CDR3 nucleotides read TGTGCCAGTAGTCATCAGGGCCTCTCTGGAAACACCATATATTTT. Residues: CASSHQGLSGNTIYF. V usage is TRBV19 and J usage is TRBJ1-3; TRBD1 might be the D (5 bases). This CDR3 is built from 15 residues. V was shortened by 5 bases and J by 0 bases, with 11 bases between the two germline ends. Germline V gives CDR1 LNHDA, CDR2 SQIVND (reference sequence).

The chain links TRBV5-6 to TRBJ2-7, with 8 bases aligning to TRBD1. Germline V gives CDR1 SGHDT, CDR2 YYEEEE. The CDR3 is 15 amino acids. Trimming cost V 5 bases and J 3 bases; bases outside gene matches: 10. DNA for the CDR3: TGTGCCAGCAGTACCCTCAGGGGGCTTTTCTACGAGCAGTACTTC. Amino acids: CASSTLRGLFYEQYF.

This sequence joins TRBV7-9 and TRBJ1-1; TRBD1 might be the D (6 bases). Trimming removed 5 bases at V and 1 base at J, with 14 bases between. Germline values: CDR1 SEHNR, CDR2 FQNEAQ (reference sequence). The CDR3 consists of 15 residues. CDR3 residues: CASSPMTGWNTEAFF. The CDR3 nucleotides read TGTGCCAGCAGCCCAATGACAGGCTGGAACACTGAAGCTTTCTTT.

This chain uses TRBV4-1 with TRBJ2-7; TRBD1 might be the D (6 bases). Trimming stripped 0 bases from V and 3 bases from J, with 12 bases between. The CDR3 sequence is 15 residues long. The germline V gene has CDR1 MGHRA and CDR2 YSYEKL. The CDR3: CASSQDNQGYYEQYF. The CDR3 coding sequence is TGCGCCAGCAGCCAAGATAACCAGGGGTACTACGAGCAGTACTTC.

The rearrangement joins TRBV19 to TRBJ1-4; D call uncertain. Germline CDR1 is LNHDA and CDR2 is SQIVND (reference sequence). The CDR3 covers 13 residues. The germline V and J ends were trimmed by 3 bases and 8 bases, with 10 bases remaining between them. CDR3 nucleotides: TGTGCCAGTAGTATTGGAGAGGAGGAAAAACTGTTTTTT. Amino acids: CASSIGEEEKLFF.

CDR3 sequence (DNA): TGTGCCAGCAGCGTAGAGGGCCCAGGGGGTCAGAATGAGCAGTTCTTC. Residues: CASSVEGPGGQNEQFF. The rearrangement joins TRBV9 to TRBJ2-1; 7 bases are shared with TRBD1. Germline-derived CDR1 and CDR2 are SGDLS and YYNGEE. CDR3 length equals 16 residues. V dropped 0 bases and J dropped 7; count of bases not matched to a gene: 10.

J is TRBJ1-2 and V is TRBV9, with D uncertain. From germline, CDR1 is SGDLS and CDR2 YYNGEE. The CDR3 is 15 residues long. Trimming removed 3 bases at V and 5 bases at J, with 17 bases between. The CDR3 sequence: CASSAPEAEGYGYTF. The CDR3 DNA reads as TGTGCCAGCAGCGCCCCCGAGGCTGAAGGATATGGCTACACCTTC.

The J gene is TRBJ1-5, the V gene TRBV28, with D possibly being TRBD1 (6 bases). Germline CDR1 reads MDHEN; CDR2 reads SYDVKM. Trimming shortened V by 10 bases and J by 3 bases, and 16 bases separated the two germline ends. The CDR3 has 14 residues. CDR3 amino acids: CAISTGFPNQPQHF. The CDR3 DNA reads as TGTGCCATTTCAACAGGGTTTCCCAATCAGCCCCAGCATTTT.

This clone was observed a few times. The chain recombines TRBV7-2 with TRBJ2-7; 8 bases agree with TRBD1. Germline V gives CDR1 SGHTA, CDR2 FQGNSA. The CDR3 runs to 14 residues. Trimming at V came to 3 bases and at J to 7 bases, leaving 8 bases not matched to a gene. CDR3 region: CASSFGTGGGEQYF. For the CDR3, the DNA is TGTGCCAGCAGCTTCGGTACAGGGGGAGGTGAGCAGTACTTC.

The chain carries TRBV18 and TRBJ1-2; 7 positions match TRBD1. This CDR3 is built from 17 residues. J was trimmed by 4 bases and V by 1 base; bases with no gene match: 12. Germline V CDR1 and CDR2: KGHSH, LQKENI. CDR3 residues: CASSPLVGPGQIYGYTF. The CDR3 DNA reads TGTGCCAGCTCACCACTTGTTGGCCCGGGACAGATCTATGGCTACACCTTC.

The chain is built from TRBV7-9 and TRBJ1-2; 7 bases line up with TRBD1. The V gene end was trimmed by 5 bases and the J gene end by 6 bases; junction bases not matched to a gene: 12. There are 15 residues in the CDR3. Germline assignment: CDR1 SEHNR and CDR2 FQNEAQ (reference sequence). The CDR3: CASSISDRTGDGYTF. CDR3 nucleotides: TGTGCCAGCAGCATTTCGGACAGGACGGGGGATGGCTACACCTTC.

V gene TRBV27 combines with J gene TRBJ1-1; D perhaps matches TRBD1 (6 bases). The CDR3 runs to 13 residues. V shed 2 bases and J shed 5 bases, with 9 bases lying between them. CDR1 and CDR2 from the germline V gene are MNHEY and SMNVEV (reference sequence). CDR3 bases: TGTGCCAGCAGTTTAATGCAGGGGACTGAAGCTTTCTTT. It codes for CASSLMQGTEAFF.

The chain uses TRBV6-5 and TRBJ2-2; TRBD1 might be the D (6 bases). The CDR3 has 12 residues. Trimming pared 3 bases from V and 14 bases from J, leaving 13 bases between. The germline V gene has CDR1 MNHEY and CDR2 SVGAGI. This CDR3 reads CASSYIGTNLFF. The DNA for the CDR3 is TGTGCCAGCAGTTATATCGGGACAAACCTGTTTTTT.

The genes are TRBV4-2 and TRBJ1-2; D unclear. V lost 2 bases and J 2 bases, leaving 12 bases between the germline ends. Germline-derived CDR1 and CDR2 are LGHNA and YNFKEQ. CDR3 length: 15 amino acids. CDR3 nucleotides: TGTGCCAGCAGCCAAAGAGTGGAGGGAAACTATGGCTACACCTTC. Translated, it gives CASSQRVEGNYGYTF.

This clone showed up just once. V gene TRBV4-1 combines with J gene TRBJ2-5; D unresolved. The J call may not be correct, given that the DNA end is closer to TRBJ2-7. The CDR3 sequence is 14 residues long. CDR1 and CDR2 from the germline V gene are MGHRA and YSYEKL. The CDR3 sequence: CASSQARPTYEQYF. CDR3 DNA sequence: TGCGCCAGCAGCCAGGCCAGGCCGACCTACGAGCAGTACTTC.

The gene calls are TRBV5-1 and TRBJ2-7, with no clear D. From germline, CDR1 is SGHRS and CDR2 YFSETQ. Trimming took off 0 bases at V and 2 bases at J, with 9 bases between the two ends. The length of the CDR3 is 14 residues. CDR3 amino acids: CASSLALGPYEQYF. The CDR3 DNA is TGCGCCAGCAGCTTGGCCCTAGGCCCCTACGAGCAGTACTTC.

This chain joins TRBV7-6 and TRBJ2-1; 7 positions agree with TRBD2. The CDR3 covers 14 residues. Germline V lookup: CDR1 SGHVS, CDR2 FNYEAQ. V shed 5 bases, J shed 10 bases, and the junction held 11 bases outside the gene matches. CDR3 amino acids: CASSPLGLVGEQFF. CDR3 bases: TGTGCCAGCAGCCCCCTTGGACTAGTCGGGGAGCAGTTCTTC.

This chain connects TRBV4-2 to TRBJ1-2; 7 positions match TRBD1. The germline V gene has CDR1 LGHNA and CDR2 YNFKEQ. V lost 3 bases and J lost 4; bases outside the gene matches: 8. The CDR3 length is 15 residues. Here the CDR3 DNA reads TGTGCCAGCAGCCAGGATAGGGACAGTTTCTATGGCTACACCTTC. Its protein product is CASSQDRDSFYGYTF.

The chain links TRBV7-3 to TRBJ2-7; 7 nucleotides align to TRBD2. This CDR3 comprises 13 residues. With V trimmed by 3 bases and J by 5 bases, 4 bases remained unmatched. Germline CDR1 is SGHTA and CDR2 is FQGTGA. CDR3 nucleotide sequence: TGTGCCAGCAGCTTGGGGCGGGGGAACGAGCAGTACTTC. It translates to CASSLGRGNEQYF.

This clone appeared once. V is TRBV19 and J is TRBJ2-1; no clear D gene. Trimming pared 5 bases from V and 4 bases from J, leaving 9 bases between. The germline gives CDR1 LNHDA, CDR2 SQIVND (reference sequence). The CDR3 runs 13 residues. The CDR3 DNA sequence: TGTGCCAGTAGTCCGACACTGTACAATGAGCAGTTCTTC. Translating gives CASSPTLYNEQFF.

This sequence joins TRBV2 and TRBJ2-5, with D uncertain. The V end lost 2 bases, the J end lost 7 bases, and 17 bases lay between the germline ends. The CDR3 covers 15 residues. CDR1 and CDR2 from the germline V gene are SNHLY and FYNNEI. The CDR3 region has the DNA TGTGCCAGCAGTGAAAAGCAGCGCTGGGTAAGGACCCAGTACTTC. Translation: CASSEKQRWVRTQYF.

This rearrangement joins TRBV2 to TRBJ1-5, with D unclear. The germline V gene has CDR1 SNHLY and CDR2 FYNNEI. V dropped 3 bases and J dropped 7 bases, with 7 bases sitting between them. This CDR3 region has 12 residues. CDR3 DNA: TGTGCCAGCAGTGATGGCGGACAGCCCCAGCATTTT. This gives the protein CASSDGGQPQHF.

The chain joins TRBV7-6 to TRBJ1-3; 8 nucleotides line up with TRBD1. In germline, CDR1 is SGHVS, CDR2 FNYEAQ. This CDR3 has 15 residues. After removal of 1 base from V and 7 bases from J, the junction contained 6 bases not matched to a gene. This CDR3 reads CASSLGAGGPNTIYF. In DNA form, the CDR3 reads TGTGCCAGCAGCTTAGGGGCAGGGGGCCCGAACACCATATATTTT. Based on the CDR3 plus reference TRBV7-6 and TRBJ1-3, the full variable domain is GAGVSQSPRYKVTKRGQDVALRCDPISGHVSLYWYRQALGQGPEFLTYFNYEAQQDKSGLPNDRFSAERPEGSISTLTIQRTEQRDSAMYRCASSLGAGGPNTIYFGEGSWLTVV.

The chain links TRBV27 to TRBJ2-4; the match to TRBD1 covers 7 bases. With V trimmed by 5 bases and J by 0 bases, 4 bases remained unmatched. The germline CDR1 and CDR2 sequences are MNHEY and SMNVEV (reference sequence). This CDR3 comprises 15 residues. CDR3 nucleotide sequence: TGTGCCAGCAGTCCTTACAGGGGAGCCAAAAACATTCAGTACTTC. This encodes CASSPYRGAKNIQYF.

The chain uses TRBV7-8 and TRBJ1-1; TRBD1 matches at 7 bases. Germline CDR1 is SGHVS and CDR2 is FQNEAQ. The CDR3 spans 13 residues. The ends lost 2 bases at V and 5 bases at J; junction bases unmatched: 2. CDR3 protein: CASSLSRGTEAFF. DNA for the CDR3: TGTGCCAGCAGCTTAAGCAGGGGGACTGAAGCTTTCTTT.